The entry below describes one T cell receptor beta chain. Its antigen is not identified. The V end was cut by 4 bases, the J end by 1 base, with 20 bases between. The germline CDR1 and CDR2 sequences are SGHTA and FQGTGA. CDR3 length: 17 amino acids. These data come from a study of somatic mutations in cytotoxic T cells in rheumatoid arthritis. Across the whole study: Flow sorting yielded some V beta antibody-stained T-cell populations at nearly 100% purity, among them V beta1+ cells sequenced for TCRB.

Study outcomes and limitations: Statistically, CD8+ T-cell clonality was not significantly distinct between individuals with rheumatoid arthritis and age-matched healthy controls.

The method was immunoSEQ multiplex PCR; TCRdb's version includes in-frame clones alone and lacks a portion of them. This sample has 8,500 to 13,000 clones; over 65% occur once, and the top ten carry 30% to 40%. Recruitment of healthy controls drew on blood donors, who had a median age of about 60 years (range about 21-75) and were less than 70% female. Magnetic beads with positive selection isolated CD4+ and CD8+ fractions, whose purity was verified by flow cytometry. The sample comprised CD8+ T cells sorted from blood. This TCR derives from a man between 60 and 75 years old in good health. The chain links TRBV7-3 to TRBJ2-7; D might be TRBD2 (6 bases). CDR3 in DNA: TGTGCCAGCAGCTCAAGTGTCGGGGGATACGTGTCCTACGAGCAGTACTTC. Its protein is CASSSSVGGYVSYEQYF.